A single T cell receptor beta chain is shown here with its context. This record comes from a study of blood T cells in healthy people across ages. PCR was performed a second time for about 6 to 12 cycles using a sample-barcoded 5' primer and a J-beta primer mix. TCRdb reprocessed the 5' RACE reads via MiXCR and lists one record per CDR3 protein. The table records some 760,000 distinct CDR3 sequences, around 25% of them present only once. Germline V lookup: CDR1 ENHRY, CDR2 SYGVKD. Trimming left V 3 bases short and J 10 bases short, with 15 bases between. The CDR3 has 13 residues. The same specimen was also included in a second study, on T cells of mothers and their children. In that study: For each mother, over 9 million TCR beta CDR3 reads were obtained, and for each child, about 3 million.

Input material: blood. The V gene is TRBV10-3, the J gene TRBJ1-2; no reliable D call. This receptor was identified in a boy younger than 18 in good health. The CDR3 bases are TGTGCCATCAGTGACGGTACGGACCATGACTACACCTTC. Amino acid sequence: CAISDGTDHDYTF.